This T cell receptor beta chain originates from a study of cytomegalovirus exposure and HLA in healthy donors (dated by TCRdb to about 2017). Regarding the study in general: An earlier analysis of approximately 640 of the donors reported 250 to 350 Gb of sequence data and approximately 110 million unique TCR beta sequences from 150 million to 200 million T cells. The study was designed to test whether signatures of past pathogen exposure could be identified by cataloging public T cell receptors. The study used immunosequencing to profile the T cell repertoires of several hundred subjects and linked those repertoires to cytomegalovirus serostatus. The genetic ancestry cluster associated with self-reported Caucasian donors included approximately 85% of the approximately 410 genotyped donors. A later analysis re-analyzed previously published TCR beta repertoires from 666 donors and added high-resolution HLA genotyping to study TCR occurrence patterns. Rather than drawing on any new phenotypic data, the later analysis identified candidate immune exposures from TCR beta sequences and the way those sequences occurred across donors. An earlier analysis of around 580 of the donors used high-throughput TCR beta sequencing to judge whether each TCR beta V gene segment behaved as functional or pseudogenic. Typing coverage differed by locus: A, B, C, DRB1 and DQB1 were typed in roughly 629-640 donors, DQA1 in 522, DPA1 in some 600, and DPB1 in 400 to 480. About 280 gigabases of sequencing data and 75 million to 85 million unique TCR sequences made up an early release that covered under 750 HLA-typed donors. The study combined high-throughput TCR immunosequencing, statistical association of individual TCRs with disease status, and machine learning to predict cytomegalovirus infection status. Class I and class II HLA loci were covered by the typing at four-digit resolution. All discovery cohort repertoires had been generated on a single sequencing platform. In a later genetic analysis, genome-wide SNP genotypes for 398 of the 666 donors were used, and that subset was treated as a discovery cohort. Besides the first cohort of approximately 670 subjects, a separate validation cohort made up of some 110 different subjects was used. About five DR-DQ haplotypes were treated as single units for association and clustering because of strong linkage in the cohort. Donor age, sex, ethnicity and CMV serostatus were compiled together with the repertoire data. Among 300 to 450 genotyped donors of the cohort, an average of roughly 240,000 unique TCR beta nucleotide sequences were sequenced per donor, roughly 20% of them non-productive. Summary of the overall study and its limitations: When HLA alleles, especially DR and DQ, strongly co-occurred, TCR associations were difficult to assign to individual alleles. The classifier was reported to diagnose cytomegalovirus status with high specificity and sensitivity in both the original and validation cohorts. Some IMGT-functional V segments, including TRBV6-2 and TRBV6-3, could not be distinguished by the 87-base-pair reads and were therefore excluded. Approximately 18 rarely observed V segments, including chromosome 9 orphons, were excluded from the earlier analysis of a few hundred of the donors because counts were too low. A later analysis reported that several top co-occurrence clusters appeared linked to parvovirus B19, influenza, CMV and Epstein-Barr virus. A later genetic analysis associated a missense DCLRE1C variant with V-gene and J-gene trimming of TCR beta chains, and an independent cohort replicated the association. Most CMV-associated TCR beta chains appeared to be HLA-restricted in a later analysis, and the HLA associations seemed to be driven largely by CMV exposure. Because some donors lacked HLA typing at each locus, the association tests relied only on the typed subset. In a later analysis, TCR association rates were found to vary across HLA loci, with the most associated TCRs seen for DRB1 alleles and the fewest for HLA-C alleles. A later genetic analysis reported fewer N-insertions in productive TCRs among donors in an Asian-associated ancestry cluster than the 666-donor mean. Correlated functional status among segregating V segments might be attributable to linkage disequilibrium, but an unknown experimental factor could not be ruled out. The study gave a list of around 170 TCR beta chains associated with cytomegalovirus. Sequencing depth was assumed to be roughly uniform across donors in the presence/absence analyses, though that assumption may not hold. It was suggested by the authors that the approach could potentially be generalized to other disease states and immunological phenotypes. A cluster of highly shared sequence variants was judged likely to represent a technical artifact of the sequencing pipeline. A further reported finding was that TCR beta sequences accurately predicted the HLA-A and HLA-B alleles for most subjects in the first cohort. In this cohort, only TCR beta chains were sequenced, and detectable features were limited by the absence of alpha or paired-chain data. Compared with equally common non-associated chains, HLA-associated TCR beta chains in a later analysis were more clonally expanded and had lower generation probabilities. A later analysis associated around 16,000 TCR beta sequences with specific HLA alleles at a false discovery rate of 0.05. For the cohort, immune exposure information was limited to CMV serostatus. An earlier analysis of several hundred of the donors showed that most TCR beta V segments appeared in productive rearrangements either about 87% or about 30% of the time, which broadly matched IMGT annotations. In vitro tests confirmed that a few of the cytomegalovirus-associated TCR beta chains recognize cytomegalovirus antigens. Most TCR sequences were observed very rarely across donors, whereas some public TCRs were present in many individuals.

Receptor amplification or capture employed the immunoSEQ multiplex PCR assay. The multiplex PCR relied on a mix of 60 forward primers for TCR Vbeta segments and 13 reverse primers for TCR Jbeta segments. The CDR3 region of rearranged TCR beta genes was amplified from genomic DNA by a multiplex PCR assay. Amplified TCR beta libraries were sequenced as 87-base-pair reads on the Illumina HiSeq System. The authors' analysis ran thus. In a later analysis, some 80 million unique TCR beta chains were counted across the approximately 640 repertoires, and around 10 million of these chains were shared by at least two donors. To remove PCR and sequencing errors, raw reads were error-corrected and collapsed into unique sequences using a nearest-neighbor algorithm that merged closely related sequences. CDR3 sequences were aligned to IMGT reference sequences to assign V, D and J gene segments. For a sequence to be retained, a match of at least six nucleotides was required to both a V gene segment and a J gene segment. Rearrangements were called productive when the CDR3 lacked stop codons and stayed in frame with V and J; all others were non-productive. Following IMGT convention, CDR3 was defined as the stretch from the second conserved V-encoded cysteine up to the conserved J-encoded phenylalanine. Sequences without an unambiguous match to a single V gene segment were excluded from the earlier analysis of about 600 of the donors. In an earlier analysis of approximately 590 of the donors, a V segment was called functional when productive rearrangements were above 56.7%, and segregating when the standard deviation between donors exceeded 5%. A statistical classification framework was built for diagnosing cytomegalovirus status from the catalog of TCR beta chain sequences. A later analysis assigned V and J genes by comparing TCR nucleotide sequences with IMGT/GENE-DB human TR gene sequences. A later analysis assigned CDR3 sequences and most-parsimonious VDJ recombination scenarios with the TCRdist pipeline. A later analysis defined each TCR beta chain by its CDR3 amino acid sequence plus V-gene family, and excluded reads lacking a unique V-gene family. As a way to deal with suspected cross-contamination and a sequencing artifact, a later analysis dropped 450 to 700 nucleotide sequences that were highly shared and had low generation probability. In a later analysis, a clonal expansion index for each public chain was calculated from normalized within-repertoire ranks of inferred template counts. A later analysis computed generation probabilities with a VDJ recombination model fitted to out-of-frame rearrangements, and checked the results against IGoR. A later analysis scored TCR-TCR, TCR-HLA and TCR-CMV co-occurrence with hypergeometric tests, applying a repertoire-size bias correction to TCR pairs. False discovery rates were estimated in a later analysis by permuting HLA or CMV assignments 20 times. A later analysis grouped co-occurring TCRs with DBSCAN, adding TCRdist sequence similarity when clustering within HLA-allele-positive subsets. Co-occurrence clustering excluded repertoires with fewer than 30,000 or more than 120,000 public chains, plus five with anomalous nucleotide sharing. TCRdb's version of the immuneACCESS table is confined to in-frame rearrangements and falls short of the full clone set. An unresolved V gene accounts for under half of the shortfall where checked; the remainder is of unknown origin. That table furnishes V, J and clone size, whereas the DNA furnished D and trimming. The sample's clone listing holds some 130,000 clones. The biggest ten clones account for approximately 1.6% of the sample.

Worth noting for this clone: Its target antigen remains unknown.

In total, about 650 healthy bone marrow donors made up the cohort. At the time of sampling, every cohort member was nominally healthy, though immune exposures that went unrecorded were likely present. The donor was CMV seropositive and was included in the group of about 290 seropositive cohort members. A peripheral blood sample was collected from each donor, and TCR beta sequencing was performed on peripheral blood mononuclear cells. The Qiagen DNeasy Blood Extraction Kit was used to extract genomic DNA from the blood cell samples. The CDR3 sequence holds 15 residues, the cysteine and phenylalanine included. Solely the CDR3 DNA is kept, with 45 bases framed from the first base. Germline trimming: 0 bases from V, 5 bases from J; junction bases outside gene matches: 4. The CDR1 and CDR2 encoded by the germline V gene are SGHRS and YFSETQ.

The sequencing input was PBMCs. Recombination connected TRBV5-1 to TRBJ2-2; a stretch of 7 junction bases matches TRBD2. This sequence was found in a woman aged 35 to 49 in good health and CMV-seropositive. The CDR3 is CASSLVTSETGELFF. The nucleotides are TGCGCCAGCAGCTTGGTTACTAGCGAAACCGGGGAGCTGTTTTTT.